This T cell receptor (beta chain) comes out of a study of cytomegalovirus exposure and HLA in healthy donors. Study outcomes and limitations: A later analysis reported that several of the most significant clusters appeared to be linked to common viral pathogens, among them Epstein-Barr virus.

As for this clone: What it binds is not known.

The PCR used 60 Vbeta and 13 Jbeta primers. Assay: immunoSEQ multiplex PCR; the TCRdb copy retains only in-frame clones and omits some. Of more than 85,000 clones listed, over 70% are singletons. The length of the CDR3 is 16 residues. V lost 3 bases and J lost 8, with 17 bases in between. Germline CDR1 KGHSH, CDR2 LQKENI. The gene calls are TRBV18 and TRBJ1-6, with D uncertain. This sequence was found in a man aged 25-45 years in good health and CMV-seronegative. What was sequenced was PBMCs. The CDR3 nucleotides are TGTGCCAGCTCACCTTCGGGAAAAACGTTCCATTCACCCCTCCACTTT. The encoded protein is CASSPSGKTFHSPLHF.